A selection of T cell receptor beta chains follows, all from one sample in a study of cytomegalovirus exposure and HLA in healthy donors. Here immunoSEQ multiplex PCR was the method, and the copy in TCRdb shows in-frame clones only, minus some. The sample records roughly 250,000 clones, more than 75% being singletons. The sequenced sample was PBMCs. The receptors were sampled from a woman aged 30 to 39 in good health and CMV-seropositive. Each CDR3 is given with its conserved first and last residue. Each record gives: V gene, D gene, J gene, clone size, CDR3 DNA, CDR3 protein. The D gene is left open where the match is weak. Clone size is not always given. Where it is, it says once, few, many or a class for expanded clones.

TRBV5-1,.,TRBJ2-7,.,TGCGCCAGCAGCCCCACCGATTTGCGATCCTACGAGCAGTACTTC,CASSPTDLRSYEQYF
TRBV7-7,TRBD1,TRBJ2-2,.,TGTGCCAGCAGCCAGGGACAGCTAGACGGGGAGCTGTTTTTT,CASSQGQLDGELFF
TRBV4-1,.,TRBJ2-2,.,TGCGCCAGCAGCCAGACACCCACCGGGGGATCGAACACCGGGGAGCTGTTTTTT,CASSQTPTGGSNTGELFF
TRBV5-1,.,TRBJ2-7,.,TGCGCCAGCAGCACCGTAGGGGGATCCTACGAGCAGTACTTC,CASSTVGGSYEQYF
TRBV2,TRBD1,TRBJ1-1,many,TGTGCCAGCAAAGGGACAGGGAACACTGAAGCTTTCTTT,CASKGTGNTEAFF
TRBV27,.,TRBJ2-3,.,TGTGCCAGCAGCCCTGACTACACAGATACGCAGTATTTT,CASSPDYTDTQYF
TRBV7-7,.,TRBJ2-2,few,TGTGCTAGCAGCTATCGGACTGTACCGAACACCGGGGAGCTGTTTTTT,CASSYRTVPNTGELFF
TRBV27,.,TRBJ2-7,.,TGTGCCAGCAACGGAGGGGCCTCTTTGGACGAGCAGTACTTC,CASNGGASLDEQYF
TRBV5-1,.,TRBJ1-1,.,TGCGCCAGCAGCTTGGTTCGGGGGGCTCGCACTGAAGCTTTCTTT,CASSLVRGARTEAFF
TRBV5-1,TRBD2,TRBJ2-1,.,TGCGCCAGCAGCTGGGCTACTAGCGGGAGGGCCAATGAGCAGTTCTTC,CASSWATSGRANEQFF
TRBV11-2,.,TRBJ2-2,.,TGTGCCAGCAGTCAAATTGGGGGCAACACCGGGGAGCTGTTTTTT,CASSQIGGNTGELFF
TRBV5-4,TRBD1,TRBJ2-7,.,TGTGCCAGCAGCACACGGGTGGCTGGACAGGGTGATTACGAGCAGTACTTC,CASSTRVAGQGDYEQYF
TRBV11-2,.,TRBJ2-3,.,TGTGCCAGCAGCTTAGGCGCAGATACGCAGTATTTT,CASSLGADTQYF
TRBV5-1,TRBD2,TRBJ2-7,.,TGCGCCAGCAGCCCACTAGCGGGGGGCTCCTACGAGCAGTACTTC,CASSPLAGGSYEQYF
TRBV9,TRBD1,TRBJ2-3,.,TGTGCCAGCAGCGATCCGTCATCACAGGGGGCCTTATATGATACGCAGTATTTT,CASSDPSSQGALYDTQYF
TRBV10-1,TRBD2,TRBJ2-3,.,TGCGCCAGCAGTGACAGCGGGAGGGCCGGCACAGATACGCAGTATTTT,CASSDSGRAGTDTQYF
TRBV30,.,TRBJ1-2,.,TGTGCCTGGAGCCCGGACAGTAACTATGGCTACACCTTC,CAWSPDSNYGYTF
TRBV30,.,TRBJ2-7,.,TGTGCCTGGGCCGTAGGTAGCGCCCGTTCCTACGAGCAGTACTTC,CAWAVGSARSYEQYF
TRBV7-9,TRBD2,TRBJ2-3,.,TGTGCCAGCAGCATCGGACTAGCGGCCACAGATACGCAGTATTTT,CASSIGLAATDTQYF
TRBV9,.,TRBJ2-1,.,TGTGCCAGCAGCCAGGGGAACAATGAGCAGTTCTTC,CASSQGNNEQFF
TRBV7-3,.,TRBJ1-1,.,TGTGCCAGCAGCTTATTGGGAGCTAACACTGAAGCTTTCTTT,CASSLLGANTEAFF
TRBV10-1,.,TRBJ2-1,.,TGCGCCAGCAGTGAGGGTACCCTGGAGGGTGAGCAGTTCTTC,CASSEGTLEGEQFF
TRBV11-1,TRBD1,TRBJ2-7,.,TGTGCCAGCAGCCGACAGGGAATATACGAGCAGTACTTC,CASSRQGIYEQYF
TRBV7-3,TRBD2,TRBJ2-1,.,TGTGCCAGCAGCCCCTCGGGACTAGCTTCTTGGACGACCTACAATGAGCAGTTCTTC,CASSPSGLASWTTYNEQFF
TRBV15,.,TRBJ1-1,.,TGTGCCACCAGCAGACCCGAGGGAGAGAACACTGAAGCTTTCTTT,CATSRPEGENTEAFF
TRBV30,.,TRBJ2-7,few,TGTGCCTGGAGAGGACTGAGAGAGCAGTACTTC,CAWRGLREQYF
TRBV30,TRBD2,TRBJ2-3,.,TGTGCCTGGAGCTCTGGGGGGGTGAGTACGCAGTATTTT,CAWSSGGVSTQYF
TRBV6-5,TRBD2,TRBJ2-1,.,TGTGCCAGCAGTTACGCGGTAGCGGGAGTCAATGAGCAGTTCTTC,CASSYAVAGVNEQFF